This T cell receptor (beta chain) was captured in a study of monozygotic twins with inflammatory bowel disease. Study findings and constraints: IBD patients carried less diverse TCRbeta repertoires (inverse Simpson) than healthy co-twins.

Remarks on this clonotype: Its antigen is unknown.

The V gene's germline CDR1 is SGHRS and CDR2 YFSETQ. CDR3 length: 14 amino acids. Each UMI harboured a 6-nucleotide sample barcode and was appended via template switching. TCRdb re-called the 5' RACE reads; every CDR3 protein appears as one record, without DNA. Here the sample table reports roughly 200,000 distinct CDR3 sequences. The clonotype comes from a human donor with ulcerative colitis or Crohn's disease, or a healthy co-twin of an affected twin (not recorded which). The V gene is TRBV5-1, the J gene TRBJ1-3. The sequencing sample was made of blood. The CDR3 loop is CASSVDDSGNTIYF.